This T cell receptor (beta chain) came from a study of PD-1 and CTLA-4 blockade in melanoma. The CDR3 consists of 13 residues. J was trimmed by 8 bases and V by 4 bases; bases with no gene match: 5. Germline loops: CDR1 SGHVS, CDR2 FNYEAQ. Generated by immunoSEQ multiplex PCR, the TCRdb table keeps only in-frame clones and is missing some. Found here are 23,000 or so clones, about 91% of them singletons; the top ten hold 7.8%. This TCR was sampled from a human donor with melanoma. The chain combines TRBV7-6 with TRBJ2-1; TRBD1 aligns across 7 bases. This specimen was CD8+ T cells from peripheral blood, taken before anti-PD-1 treatment. The CDR3 DNA reads TGTGCCAGCAGCTCCACAGGGGCGGATGAGCAGTTCTTC. This translates into CASSSTGADEQFF.